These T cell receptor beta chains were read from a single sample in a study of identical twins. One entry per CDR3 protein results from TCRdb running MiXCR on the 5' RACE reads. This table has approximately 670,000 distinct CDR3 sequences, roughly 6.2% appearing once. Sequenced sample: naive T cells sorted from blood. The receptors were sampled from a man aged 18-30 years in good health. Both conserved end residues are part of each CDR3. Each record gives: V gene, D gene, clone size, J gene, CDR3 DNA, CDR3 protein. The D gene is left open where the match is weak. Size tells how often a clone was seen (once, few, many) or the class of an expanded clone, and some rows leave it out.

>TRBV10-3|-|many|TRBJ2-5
TGTGCCATCAGTGCAGGGAAGACCGAGACCCAGTACTTC
CAISAGKTETQYF
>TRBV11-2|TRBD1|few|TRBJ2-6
TGTGCCAGCAGCTTAGGTGGACAGGGCGCCTCTGGGGCCAACGTCCTGACTTTC
CASSLGGQGASGANVLTF
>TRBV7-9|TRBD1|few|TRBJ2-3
TGTGCCAGCAGCCCCATGGGACAGATCACAGATACGCAGTATTTT
CASSPMGQITDTQYF
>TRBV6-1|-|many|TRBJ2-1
TGTGCCAGCAGGTGGGGGTTCAACAATGAGCAGTTCTTC
CASRWGFNNEQFF
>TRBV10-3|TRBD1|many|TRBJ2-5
TGTGCCATCAGTGAGTCGTTTCAAGTAGGGGGCGAAGAGACCCAGTACTTC
CAISESFQVGGEETQYF
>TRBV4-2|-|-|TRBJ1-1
TGTGCCAGCAGCCAAGCGGGGGCAGGGTACACTGAAGCTTTCTTT
CASSQAGAGYTEAFF
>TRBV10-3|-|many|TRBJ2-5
TGTGCCACCGCCCCCGACGGCCAAGAGACCCAGTACTTC
CATAPDGQETQYF
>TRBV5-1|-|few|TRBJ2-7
TGCGCCAGCAGCTTGGCCAGCTCACAGAGGCCCTACGAGCAGTACTTC
CASSLASSQRPYEQYF
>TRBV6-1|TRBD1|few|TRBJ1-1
TGTGCCAGCAGTGTCCGGGGACAGGGGGTGGTTGACACTGAAGCCTTCTTT
CASSVRGQGVVDTEAFF
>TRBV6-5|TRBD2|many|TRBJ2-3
TGTGCCAGCAGTTTGCGGGAGGGATCAGATACGCAGTATTTT
CASSLREGSDTQYF